Following are 12 T cell receptor beta chains from one sample sequenced in a study of OX40 agonist ivuxolimab in advanced cancers. The assay was immunoSEQ multiplex PCR, and TCRdb's table has in-frame clones only and misses some. The data hold roughly 73,000 clones, with around 88% observed a single time. Sequencing was performed on CD4+ or CD8+ T cells sorted from blood, taken in a trial of the OX40 agonist ivuxolimab. The receptors stem from an adult with an advanced solid tumor such as melanoma, head and neck, liver or kidney cancer.

The chain's CDR3 is CASSPSREGGGEQFF. CDR3 nucleotide sequence: TGTGCCAGCAGCCCCAGCAGGGAGGGGGGGGGTGAGCAGTTCTTC. The chain couples TRBV5-4 to TRBJ2-1, with D perhaps TRBD2 (7 bases). Germline CDR1 SGHNT, CDR2 YYREEE (reference sequence). This CDR3 comprises 15 residues. Trimming cost V 4 bases and J 9 bases, with 20 bases left between them.

The table lists this clone with a count of one. The rearrangement uses TRBV2 and TRBJ2-1; TRBD1 matches at 8 bases. Trimming at V came to 5 bases and at J to 6 bases, leaving 6 bases not matched to a gene. Per the germline V gene, CDR1 is SNHLY and CDR2 is FYNNEI. The CDR3 runs to 14 residues. CDR3 DNA: TGTGCCAGCAGTAGACAGGGGATTGGCAATGAGCAGTTCTTC. This translates into CASSRQGIGNEQFF.

This chain uses TRBV18 with TRBJ2-2; 8 bases match TRBD1. The CDR3 consists of 15 residues. CDR1 KGHSH and CDR2 LQKENI come from the germline V gene. J lost 6 bases, V lost 6 bases, and 9 bases had no gene match. DNA of the CDR3: TGTGCCAGCTCGCTCGGACAGGGACAGGCCGGGGAGCTGTTTTTT. The encoded protein is CASSLGQGQAGELFF. Supplemented by reference TRBV18 and TRBJ2-2, the full variable domain reads NAGVMQNPRHLVRRRGQEARLRCSPMKGHSHVYWYRQLPEEGLKFMVYLQKENIIDESGMPKERFSAEFPKEGPSILRIQQVVRGDSAAYFCASSLGQGQAGELFFGEGSRLTVL.

Only a few counts were recorded for this clone. The rearrangement links TRBV9 to TRBJ1-1; D gene unclear. The CDR3 totals 15 residues. CDR1 and CDR2 from the germline V gene are SGDLS and YYNGEE. V lost 0 bases to trimming and J lost 1 base, with 10 bases between them. CDR3: CASSVEPGKNTEAFF. CDR3 nucleotide sequence: TGTGCCAGCAGCGTAGAACCGGGAAAGAACACTGAAGCTTTCTTT.

J is TRBJ1-5 and V is TRBV7-8; a possible D gene is TRBD1 (6 bases). This CDR3 is 15 amino acids long. Germline V gene data show CDR1 as SGHVS and CDR2 as FQNEAQ. Trimming stripped 3 bases from V and 7 bases from J, with 16 bases between. The CDR3 nucleotides are TGTGCCAGCAGCTTGAACAGGGATCCCTGGCAGCCCCAGCATTTT. Residues: CASSLNRDPWQPQHF.

This clone was observed a single time. The rearrangement uses TRBV7-3 and TRBJ2-6; D may be TRBD1 or TRBD2 (5 bases each). The CDR3 extends over 18 amino acids. Trimming stripped 5 bases from V and 0 bases from J, with 17 bases between. Per germline, CDR1 SGHTA and CDR2 FQGTGA. This CDR3 reads CASSPTRDGSSGANVLTF. In DNA form, the CDR3 reads TGTGCCAGCAGCCCTACCAGGGACGGAAGCTCTGGGGCCAACGTCCTGACTTTC.

This chain connects TRBV7-9 to TRBJ1-2; 8 bases are shared with TRBD1. V dropped 6 bases and J dropped 8; count of bases not matched to a gene: 11. Germline CDR1 reads SEHNR; CDR2 reads FQNEAQ (reference sequence). The CDR3 loop spans 14 amino acids. CDR3 bases: TGTGCCAGCAGACTCCCAGGGGGCGATAGGGGCTACACCTTC. Translated: CASRLPGGDRGYTF.

The genes are TRBV6-6 and TRBJ2-5; TRBD1 agrees at 7 bases. This CDR3 has 15 residues. Trimming cost V 6 bases and J 3 bases; bases outside gene matches: 10. CDR1 and CDR2 from the germline V gene are MNHNY and SVGAGI (reference sequence). This CDR3 reads CASRSSGTAEETQYF. In DNA, the CDR3 is TGTGCCAGCAGGTCCTCCGGGACAGCAGAAGAGACCCAGTACTTC.

The gene calls are TRBV6-1 and TRBJ2-7; D is possibly TRBD1 or TRBD2 (5 bases each). Germline values: CDR1 MNHNS, CDR2 SASEGT. CDR3 length equals 13 residues. Trimming took 6 bases from V and 4 from J, leaving 13 bases between them. CDR3 amino acids: CASRVRDPYEQYF. As DNA, the CDR3 is TGTGCCAGCAGGGTCCGGGACCCGTACGAGCAGTACTTC.

The chain uses TRBV11-3 and TRBJ2-5; TRBD2 matches at 7 bases. Germline V lookup: CDR1 SGHNT, CDR2 YENEEA. The CDR3 is 14 residues long. V gave up 0 bases and J gave up 5 bases; unmatched junction bases: 3. Written as DNA, the CDR3 is TGTGCCAGCAGCTTAGAGGCGGGAGTTGAGACCCAGTACTTC. The encoded protein is CASSLEAGVETQYF.

The chain recombines TRBV9 with TRBJ2-7; either TRBD1 or TRBD2 may fit D (5 bases each). Germline CDR1 is SGDLS and CDR2 is YYNGEE. CDR3 length: 14 amino acids. V was shortened by 4 bases and J by 0 bases, with 11 bases between the two germline ends. The CDR3 is CASSPGTISYEQYF. The CDR3 DNA follows: TGTGCCAGCAGCCCGGGGACGATCTCCTACGAGCAGTACTTC. The variable domain in full, completed from reference TRBV9 and TRBJ2-7, reads DSGVTQTPKHLITATGQRVTLRCSPRSGDLSVYWYQQSLDQGLQFLIQYYNGEERAKGNILERFSAQQFPDLHSELNLSSLELGDSALYFCASSPGTISYEQYFGPGTRLTVT.

CDR3 DNA: TGTGCCAGCAGCTCCTGGGACAGGGAGGGAAAACTGTTTTTT. Protein: CASSSWDREGKLFF. J is TRBJ1-4 and V is TRBV7-9; 9 nucleotides match TRBD1. CDR1 and CDR2 from the germline V gene are SEHNR and FQNEAQ (reference sequence). The CDR3 contains 14 residues. The V segment lost 4 bases and the J segment 10 bases; nucleotides outside the gene matches: 7.